The next 19 T cell receptor beta chains were all read from a single sample in a study of T-cell memory formation after mild COVID-19. TCRdb called the 5' RACE reads again in MiXCR, with one record for every CDR3 protein. This table has hundreds of thousands of distinct CDR3 sequences, approximately 18% appearing once. The sample taken for sequencing was PBMCs or a T cell subset sorted from them (not recorded which). The receptors shown here come from a man between 18 and 35 years old who had mild COVID-19 (a few samples of this study predate the infection). Cell type and time point are not known.

This clonotype has a handful of counts. This chain links TRBV20-1 with TRBJ1-2; 8 nucleotides line up with TRBD1. V trimming: 0 bases; J trimming: 8 bases; junction bases outside the gene matches: 2. The germline V gene has CDR1 DFQATT and CDR2 SNEGSKA (reference sequence). This CDR3 comprises 12 residues. CDR3 sequence reads: CSARDGQGGYTF. In nucleotides, the CDR3 is TGCAGTGCTAGAGATGGACAGGGCGGCTACACCTTC.

Notes on this clonotype: Germline is not matched at one junction end, which may reflect a read error. This chain links TRBV29-1 with TRBJ1-2; 7 bases map to TRBD1. Germline assignment: CDR1 SQVTM and CDR2 ANQGSEA. The CDR3 runs to 13 residues. The CDR3 DNA is TGCAGCGTGGAAGGGACAGCCGCCTATGGCTACACCTTC. It encodes CSVEGTAAYGYTF.

The chain couples TRBV18 to TRBJ2-6, with D possibly being TRBD2 (6 bases). Trimming took off 8 bases at V and 9 bases at J, with 17 bases between the two ends. CDR3 length: 14 amino acids. The germline V gene encodes CDR1 KGHSH and CDR2 LQKENI. The CDR3, as DNA: TGTGCCAGCCCCTCAACAGCGGGCGACAACGTCCTGACTTTC. Amino acids: CASPSTAGDNVLTF. Full variable domain (missing parts from reference TRBV18 and TRBJ2-6): NAGVMQNPRHLVRRRGQEARLRCSPMKGHSHVYWYRQLPEEGLKFMVYLQKENIIDESGMPKERFSAEFPKEGPSILRIQQVVRGDSAAYFCASPSTAGDNVLTFGAGSRLTVL.

The chain combines TRBV6-6 with TRBJ1-2; D remains ambiguous. The germline V gene has CDR1 MNHNY and CDR2 SVGAGI (reference sequence). This CDR3 region has 14 residues. Trimming left V 0 bases short and J 4 bases short, with 9 bases between. CDR3 DNA sequence: TGTGCCAGCAGTTACTCGATCTTAATCTATGGCTACACCTTC. Protein product: CASSYSILIYGYTF.

The CDR3 is CSVAGTGANSNQPQHF. The DNA for the CDR3 is TGCAGCGTTGCGGGGACAGGGGCGAATAGCAATCAGCCCCAGCATTTT. The chain links TRBV29-1 to TRBJ1-5, with 10 positions matching TRBD1. This CDR3 comprises 16 residues. V was pared by 4 bases and J by 0 bases, with 6 bases of the junction left unmatched. Looked up from germline, CDR1 is SQVTM and CDR2 is ANQGSEA.

This clonotype was observed a handful of times. V is TRBV7-2 and J is TRBJ2-3, with D perhaps TRBD1 (5 bases). CDR3 length equals 15 residues. The V and J ends lost 1 base and 6 bases respectively, with 14 bases between them. In germline, CDR1 is SGHTA, CDR2 FQGNSA. The CDR3 sequence is CASSLVIGAGDTQYF. CDR3 bases: TGTGCCAGCAGCTTAGTAATAGGGGCAGGCGATACGCAGTATTTT.

This clonotype was detected only a few times. CDR3 loop: CASSPYPGPSWETQYF. CDR3 bases: TGCGCCAGCAGCCCGTATCCGGGACCGAGTTGGGAGACCCAGTACTTC. This chain uses TRBV4-1 with TRBJ2-5; D could derive from TRBD1 or TRBD2 (5 bases each). The CDR3 consists of 16 residues. Trimming took off 4 bases at V and 5 bases at J, with 20 bases between the two ends. Germline CDR1 reads MGHRA; CDR2 reads YSYEKL.

The V and J genes are TRBV20-1 and TRBJ2-1, with D hard to call. The CDR3 runs 13 residues. V lost 6 bases and J 4 bases, leaving 13 bases between the germline ends. Looked up from germline, CDR1 is DFQATT and CDR2 is SNEGSKA (reference sequence). CDR3 in amino acids: CSARRAPYNEQFF. CDR3 in DNA: TGCAGTGCGCGCCGGGCCCCGTACAATGAGCAGTTCTTC.

J is TRBJ1-2 and V is TRBV12-3 or TRBV12-4; D is uncertain. The V end was cut by 3 bases, the J end by 7 bases, with 12 bases between. The CDR3 loop spans 13 amino acids. CDR3 in amino acids: CASSFQGFSGYTF. The CDR3 DNA is TGTGCCAGCAGTTTTCAAGGCTTCAGTGGCTACACCTTC.

This clonotype was observed a few times. The rearrangement uses TRBV7-6 and TRBJ1-3; a weak D match, TRBD1 (6 bases). V was shortened by 5 bases and J by 0 bases, with 14 bases between the two germline ends. CDR3 length: 16 amino acids. Looked up from germline, CDR1 is SGHVS and CDR2 is FNYEAQ. The CDR3 nucleotides read TGTGCCAGCAGCCCGGAGGGGGGGAGCTCTGGAAACACCATATATTTT. Translation: CASSPEGGSSGNTIYF.

The chain joins TRBV7-2 to TRBJ2-5, with D possibly TRBD1 on 6 matching bases. The CDR3 contains 11 residues. V gave up 3 bases and J gave up 12 bases, with 11 bases separating them. The V gene's germline CDR1 is SGHTA and CDR2 FQGNSA. The CDR3 spells CASSLTGPEYF. The CDR3 DNA is TGTGCCAGCAGCTTGACAGGCCCAGAGTACTTC. The variable domain in full, with the rest retrieved from reference TRBV7-2 and TRBJ2-5, is GAGVSQSPSNKVTEKGKDVELRCDPISGHTALYWYRQSLGQGLEFLIYFQGNSAPDKSGLPSDRFSAERTGGSVSTLTIQRTQQEDSAVYLCASSLTGPEYFGPGTRLLVL.

This clonotype has a handful of counts. The genes are TRBV28 and TRBJ1-5; TRBD1 might be the D (6 bases). The V gene lost 3 bases and the J gene lost 4 bases, with 10 bases spanning the gap. CDR1 and CDR2 from the germline V gene are MDHEN and SYDVKM. CDR3 length: 14 residues. CDR3 in amino acids: CASSLGHRNQPQHF. The CDR3 DNA follows: TGTGCCAGCAGTTTGGGACACCGAAATCAGCCCCAGCATTTT.

This chain uses TRBV20-1 with TRBJ1-5; 8 positions agree with TRBD1. The CDR3 spans 13 residues. V shed 5 bases, J shed 6 bases, and the junction held 6 bases outside the gene matches. Germline values: CDR1 DFQATT, CDR2 SNEGSKA (reference sequence). The CDR3 coding sequence is TGCAGTGCTGTTACAGGGGGAATTCAGCCCCAGCATTTT. Translation: CSAVTGGIQPQHF.

The V call is TRBV12-3 or TRBV12-4, the J call TRBJ1-1; D remains unclear. The length of the CDR3 is 11 residues. Trimming removed 8 bases at V and 0 bases at J, with 4 bases between. The DNA for the CDR3 is TGTGCCAGCGGGCTGAACACTGAAGCTTTCTTT. This codes for CASGLNTEAFF.

V and J are TRBV24-1 and TRBJ2-5; TRBD1 aligns across 7 bases. V lost 3 bases to trimming and J lost 2 bases; unmatched junction nucleotides: 2. This CDR3 is 14 amino acids long. The germline V gene has CDR1 KGHDR and CDR2 SFDVKD. CDR3 residues: CATSDGTVQETQYF. For the CDR3, the DNA is TGTGCCACCAGTGATGGGACAGTACAAGAGACCCAGTACTTC.

The chain uses TRBV7-9 and TRBJ1-1; D is unclear. Trimming pared 3 bases from V and 1 base from J, leaving 12 bases between. Germline V gene sequence: CDR1 SEHNR, CDR2 FQNEAQ (reference sequence). The CDR3 sequence is 15 residues long. In DNA form, the CDR3 reads TGTGCCAGCAGCTTCGTTGCACTCGCGAACACTGAAGCTTTCTTT. Translation gives CASSFVALANTEAFF.

The chain has TRBV7-9 and TRBJ2-6, with D unresolved. V lost 7 bases and J lost 0, with 19 bases in between. CDR3 size: 18 residues. Germline loops: CDR1 SEHNR, CDR2 FQNEAQ (reference sequence). CDR3 region: CASNRRTLDDSGANVLTF. In nucleotides, the CDR3 is TGTGCCAGCAACCGGCGGACGCTCGACGACTCTGGGGCCAACGTCCTGACTTTC.

This sequence joins TRBV12-3 or TRBV12-4 and TRBJ1-2; D ambiguous. Trimming stripped 1 base from V and 0 bases from J, with 9 bases between. This CDR3 is 15 amino acids long. The CDR3 DNA follows: TGTGCCAGCAGTTTAGACCTCATAGCTAACTATGGCTACACCTTC. Its protein product is CASSLDLIANYGYTF.

This clonotype was seen a few times. The genes are TRBV7-2 and TRBJ1-2, with a weak D call TRBD1 (5 bases). Germline assignment: CDR1 SGHTA and CDR2 FQGNSA. There are 17 residues in the CDR3. With 6 bases removed from V and 2 bases from J, the gap between germline ends came to 22 bases. Here the CDR3 reads CASRFVGGADSNYGYTF. CDR3 coding DNA: TGTGCCAGCAGATTCGTAGGTGGGGCCGACTCGAACTATGGCTACACCTTC.